This T cell receptor (beta chain) was obtained from a study of blood T cell repertoires in COVID-19. Sequencing used immunoSEQ multiplex PCR; TCRdb keeps in-frame clones, though not all of them. The top ten hold about 1.5% of the sample, which has hundreds of thousands of clones, nearly 90% seen once. The CDR3 consists of 14 residues. Trimming pared 7 bases from V and 2 bases from J, leaving 11 bases between. The V gene's germline CDR1 is LNHDA and CDR2 SQIVND (reference sequence). This chain links TRBV19 with TRBJ2-2; D gene ambiguous. Specimen: PBMCs or T cells enriched from blood (not recorded which). The clonotype was recovered from a woman aged 18-35 years with acute COVID-19. CDR3 sequence (DNA): TGTGCCAGTACCCTACGGAGCAACACCGGGGAGCTGTTTTTT. Translated: CASTLRSNTGELFF.